These T cell receptor beta chains were read from a single sample in a study of OX40 agonist ivuxolimab in advanced cancers. The repertoire was sequenced with immunoSEQ multiplex PCR; TCRdb's copy has only in-frame clones and lacks some. The data show tens of thousands of clones, about 87% seen once. The sequencing here drew on CD4+ or CD8+ T cells sorted from blood, taken in a trial of the OX40 agonist ivuxolimab. Receptor source: an adult with an advanced solid tumor such as melanoma, head and neck, liver or kidney cancer. The CDR3 runs from the conserved cysteine through the conserved F or W. The D gene is left open where the match is weak. Rows give clone size only sometimes, using once, few, many, or a class for an expanded clone.

D gene,clone size,V gene,J gene,CDR3 length,CDR3 protein,CDR3 DNA
TRBD1,NA,TRBV11-2,TRBJ2-7,16,CASSEPPGQGNSEQYF,TGTGCCAGCAGCGAGCCCCCGGGACAGGGCAATTCCGAGCAGTACTTC
NA,NA,TRBV7-9,TRBJ1-2,16,CASSEQTGIGDYGYTF,TGTGCCAGCAGCGAACAAACAGGGATCGGTGACTATGGCTACACCTTC
NA,NA,TRBV30,TRBJ1-1,13,CAWSSDSNTEAFF,TGTGCCTGGAGTTCAGACAGTAACACTGAAGCTTTCTTT
NA,NA,TRBV7-8,TRBJ2-6,16,CASSLFQGAGANVLTF,TGTGCCAGCAGCTTGTTCCAGGGTGCTGGGGCCAACGTCCTGACTTTC
NA,NA,TRBV6-1,TRBJ2-5,13,CASHSGTVGTQYF,TGTGCCAGTCATTCCGGCACCGTGGGGACCCAGTACTTC
NA,NA,TRBV5-1,TRBJ2-1,20,CASSLAGDFLSTSSYNEQFF,TGCGCCAGCAGCTTGGCAGGGGATTTCCTCTCAACGAGCTCCTACAATGAGCAGTTCTTC
NA,NA,TRBV2,TRBJ2-1,16,CASSKRQARGLNEQFF,TGTGCCAGCAGTAAACGACAGGCTAGGGGACTCAATGAGCAGTTCTTC
NA,NA,TRBV30,TRBJ2-3,12,CAWSVAGSTQYF,TGTGCCTGGAGTGTAGCTGGCTCTACGCAGTATTTT
NA,NA,TRBV6-6,TRBJ1-1,11,CASARQHGAFF,TGTGCCAGTGCTCGACAGCACGGAGCTTTCTTT
NA,NA,TRBV19,TRBJ2-2,12,CASSIWTRELFF,TGTGCCAGTAGTATTTGGACGCGGGAGCTGTTTTTT
TRBD2,NA,TRBV6-4,TRBJ2-1,15,CASSPGTSGYNEQFF,TGTGCCAGCAGTCCCGGGACTAGCGGTTACAATGAGCAGTTCTTC
TRBD2,NA,TRBV9,TRBJ2-7,15,CASSVDTSGIYEQYF,TGTGCCAGCAGCGTAGATACTAGCGGGATCTACGAGCAGTACTTC
NA,NA,TRBV10-3,TRBJ2-7,15,CAISESFRSSYEQYF,TGTGCCATCAGTGAGTCGTTCCGATCCTCCTACGAGCAGTACTTC
NA,few,TRBV4-1,TRBJ2-7,18,CASSPQYPVGKVSYEQYF,TGCGCCAGCAGCCCACAATATCCCGTAGGGAAGGTCTCCTACGAGCAGTACTTC
TRBD2,NA,TRBV19,TRBJ2-2,17,CASSIGRGGQKAGELFF,TGTGCCAGTAGTATAGGTCGGGGGGGGCAAAAGGCCGGGGAGCTGTTTTTT
TRBD1,NA,TRBV5-6,TRBJ2-7,14,CASSYGHRGYEQYF,TGTGCCAGCAGCTATGGTCACAGGGGCTACGAGCAGTACTTC
NA,NA,TRBV11-2,TRBJ2-7,15,CASSSPGAPGYEQYF,TGTGCCAGCAGCTCCCCGGGGGCGCCAGGCTACGAGCAGTACTTC
TRBD1,NA,TRBV19,TRBJ2-2,15,CASSVGTGGSGELFF,TGTGCCAGTAGCGTTGGGACAGGGGGCTCCGGGGAGCTGTTTTTT
NA,NA,TRBV11-2,TRBJ2-4,14,CASSLEGGGNIQYF,TGTGCCAGCAGCTTAGAAGGAGGGGGCAACATTCAGTACTTC
TRBD1,NA,TRBV5-4,TRBJ1-1,14,CASSSGTGATEAFF,TGTGCCAGCAGCTCCGGGACAGGGGCTACTGAAGCTTTCTTT
NA,once,TRBV29-1,TRBJ1-4,11,CSGDYNEKLFF,TGCAGCGGGGACTATAATGAAAAACTGTTTTTT
NA,NA,TRBV11-2,TRBJ2-3,15,CASSPRGVGPDTQYF,TGTGCCAGCAGCCCCCGAGGAGTCGGTCCAGATACGCAGTATTTT